The rows below give T cell receptor beta chains drawn from one sample of a study of blood T cell repertoires in COVID-19. Profiling relied on immunoSEQ multiplex PCR, and the TCRdb table lists in-frame clones only, not all of them. The profile shows 100,000 or so clones, 81% of them singletons. Sequencing was performed on peripheral blood. The receptors originated from a man at least 80 years old with acute or convalescent COVID-19. Each CDR3 is given with its conserved first and last residue. D genes are given only for firm matches. Clone size appears in some rows only: once, few, many, or a class for an expanded clone.

>TRBV19|TRBJ2-6|.|.
TGTGCCAGTAGTATATACCGGGACTCCGGGGCCAACGTCCTGACTTTC
CASSIYRDSGANVLTF
>TRBV28|TRBJ1-5|.|.
TGTGCCATCTGGGGGGGGAGCAATCAGCCCCAGCATTTT
CAIWGGSNQPQHF
>TRBV28|TRBJ2-3|.|.
TGTGCCAGCAGTTTGGAGGGGGCGCCGACAGATACGCAGTATTTT
CASSLEGAPTDTQYF
>TRBV28|TRBJ1-5|few|.
TGTGCCAGCAGTTTACGGGGGTTTAGCAATCAGCCCCAGCATTTT
CASSLRGFSNQPQHF
>TRBV7-3|TRBJ2-2|.|TRBD1
TGTGCCAGCAGCTTGGGGACAGGGGGTCCCATTAACACCGGGGAGCTGTTTTTT
CASSLGTGGPINTGELFF
>TRBV18|TRBJ2-7|.|.
TGTGCCAGCTCACCAGCAGGGAACCCCTACGAGCAGTACTTC
CASSPAGNPYEQYF
>TRBV6-6|TRBJ1-5|.|TRBD1
TGTGCCAGCAGTTACTATGGGACAGGGGGGAATCAGCCCCAGCATTTT
CASSYYGTGGNQPQHF
>TRBV6-5|TRBJ1-5|.|.
TGTGCCAGCCGAACGACAGCCTCGAATCAGCCCCAGCATTTT
CASRTTASNQPQHF
>TRBV19|TRBJ2-7|.|.
TGTGCCAGTAGTATGGCGGGGAAAGGCCACGAGCAGTACTTC
CASSMAGKGHEQYF
>TRBV28|TRBJ1-5|.|TRBD1
TGTGCCAGCAGTATGGAGCTTCGACAGGGAAGGAATCAGCCCCAGCATTTT
CASSMELRQGRNQPQHF
>TRBV5-4|TRBJ1-1|.|.
TGTGCCAGCAGCTTAACACAGGGGAACACTGAAGCTTTCTTT
CASSLTQGNTEAFF
>TRBV11-1|TRBJ2-6|.|.
TGTGCCAGCAGCTTTAGATCTACTGGGGCCAACGTCCTGACTTTC
CASSFRSTGANVLTF
>TRBV12-5|TRBJ1-1|few|.
TGTGCTAGTGGCAAACCCATACAGGGAGAAACTGAAGCTTTCTTT
CASGKPIQGETEAFF
>TRBV6-5|TRBJ2-5|.|.
TGTGCCAGCAGTATGGGGCCCCAAGAGACCCAGTACTTC
CASSMGPQETQYF
>TRBV6-6|TRBJ1-2|.|.
TGTGCCAGCAGTTACGCGCAGGGTGTCTATGGCTACACCTTC
CASSYAQGVYGYTF
>TRBV5-1|TRBJ1-3|once|TRBD1
TGCGCCAGCAGCCGGACAGGGGATGGAAACACCATATATTTT
CASSRTGDGNTIYF
>TRBV30|TRBJ1-3|.|.
TGTGCCTGGAGTGTGGCATCTGGAAACACCATATATTTT
CAWSVASGNTIYF
>TRBV7-8|TRBJ1-6|.|TRBD1
TGTGCCAGCAGCCTTGGAGGGACAGGGAATTCACCCCTCCACTTT
CASSLGGTGNSPLHF
>TRBV6-5|TRBJ2-1|.|.
TGTGCCAGCAGGGGGCAGAGCTCCTACAATGAGCAGTTCTTC
CASRGQSSYNEQFF
>TRBV7-9|TRBJ1-6|.|.
TGTGCCAGCAGCCCAGAGACAGTCCCAAATTCTCCCCTCCACTTT
CASSPETVPNSPLHF
>TRBV3-1/TRBV3-2|TRBJ2-5|.|TRBD2
TGTGCCAGCATCCTCTCCACTAGCGGAGAGACCCAGTACTTC
CASILSTSGETQYF
>TRBV19|TRBJ1-5|.|TRBD1
TGTGCCAGTAGCCCAATTACCGGGACAGGGTTACATTTT
CASSPITGTGLHF
>TRBV6-5|TRBJ2-5|.|.
TGTGCCAGCAGCCGAGACAGAGTAACGTCCCAGTACTTC
CASSRDRVTSQYF
>TRBV11-2|TRBJ2-1|.|.
TGTGCCAGCAGCTTACGGTCTACCTACAATGAGCAGTTCTTC
CASSLRSTYNEQFF
>TRBV19|TRBJ1-6|.|TRBD1
TGTGCCACTCGGGACAGGGGTATAGTTTCACCCCTCCACTTT
CATRDRGIVSPLHF
>TRBV11-3|TRBJ2-1|.|.
TGTGCCAGCAGCTCAGCGGCAAGCTCCTACAATGAGCAGTTCTTC
CASSSAASSYNEQFF
>TRBV2|TRBJ2-1|.|TRBD2
TGTGCCAGCAGTGAAGAGGTAGCGGGAGGGCCATATGGGCAGTTCTTC
CASSEEVAGGPYGQFF
>TRBV6-5|TRBJ1-1|.|.
TGTGCCAGCAGTTACTCGACAGGTACCAACACTGAAGCTTTCTTT
CASSYSTGTNTEAFF
>TRBV5-1|TRBJ1-4|.|TRBD1
TGCGCCAGCAGCTTTTCCGGGACAGGGAACGAAAAACTGTTTTTT
CASSFSGTGNEKLFF
>TRBV20-1|TRBJ1-1|.|.
TGCAGTGCTATCCTACAGACTGAAGCTTTCTTT
CSAILQTEAFF
>TRBV29-1|TRBJ2-7|.|.
TGCAGCGTTTCGACGCCGGGCTCCTACGAGCAGTACTTC
CSVSTPGSYEQYF
>TRBV18|TRBJ2-1|few|.
TGTGCCAGCTCACCACTCAGGGGTTCCCCCAATGAGCAGTTCTTC
CASSPLRGSPNEQFF
>TRBV14|TRBJ1-1|once|TRBD1
TGTGCCAGCAGCCTACAGGGGGTGGGACTGAACACTGAAGCTTTCTTT
CASSLQGVGLNTEAFF
>TRBV19|TRBJ1-3|many|TRBD1
TGTGCCAGTAGGACAGGGGCGAACTCTGGAAACACCATATATTTT
CASRTGANSGNTIYF
>TRBV28|TRBJ1-5|few|TRBD1
TGTGCCAGCAGACAGGGGTTTCAGCCCCAGCATTTT
CASRQGFQPQHF
>TRBV6-5|TRBJ1-5|.|.
TGTGCCAGCAAGAACAGCTATAGCAATCAGCCCCAGCATTTT
CASKNSYSNQPQHF
>TRBV5-1|TRBJ1-4|.|.
TGCGCCAGCAGCTTGTCGGGGGGAAATGAAAAACTGTTTTTT
CASSLSGGNEKLFF
>TRBV18|TRBJ1-6|.|.
TGTGCCAGCTCACCGTCAGAACCCGACATTAATTCACCCCTCCACTTT
CASSPSEPDINSPLHF
>TRBV5-1|TRBJ1-1|.|.
TGCGCCAGCAGCTCTAAGGGGGAAGAAGCTTTCTTT
CASSSKGEEAFF
>TRBV3-1/TRBV3-2|TRBJ1-5|once|.
TGTGCCAGCAGCCAAGATGGGGGGACGGGCAATCAGCCCCAGCATTTT
CASSQDGGTGNQPQHF
>TRBV18|TRBJ2-6|.|TRBD1
TGTGCCAGCTCACCGAGGACAGGGAGTCCCGGGGCCAACGTCCTGACTTTC
CASSPRTGSPGANVLTF
>TRBV10-3|TRBJ2-1|.|.
TGTGCCATCAGTGTGAGCGGCCACTACAATGAGCAGTTCTTC
CAISVSGHYNEQFF
>TRBV18|TRBJ2-3|.|.
TGTGCCAGCTCACCACAACAAGGGGCGCAGTATTTT
CASSPQQGAQYF
>TRBV7-3|TRBJ2-1|.|TRBD2
TGTGCCAGCAGCTTCGGGACTAGCGGGAGCCATGAGCAGTTCTTC
CASSFGTSGSHEQFF
>TRBV5-1|TRBJ1-3|.|.
TGCGCCAGCAGCGTCGGGACACTCATCTCTGGAAACACCATATATTTT
CASSVGTLISGNTIYF
>TRBV19|TRBJ2-1|.|TRBD2
TGTGCCAGTAGTCCCGGGACTAGCTACAATGAGCAGTTCTTC
CASSPGTSYNEQFF